These T cell receptor beta chains were read from a single sample in a study of cytotoxic CD8 clonotypes in ibrutinib-treated CLL. Assay: immunoSEQ multiplex PCR; the TCRdb copy retains only in-frame clones and omits some. The sample has 150,000 or so clones, roughly 84% seen once. This specimen was PBMCs, taken at disease progression, from a patient treated with ibrutinib. These receptors came from a human donor with chronic lymphocytic leukemia. The CDR3 runs from the conserved cysteine through the conserved F or W. Fields, in order: clone size, D gene, V gene, J gene, CDR3 DNA, CDR3 protein. The D gene is left open where the match is weak. Where a row states a size, it is once, few, many or the class of an expanded clone; other rows omit it.

>.|TRBD1|TRBV9|TRBJ1-3
TGTGCCAGCGGGACAGACTCTGGAAACACCATATATTTT
CASGTDSGNTIYF
>.|.|TRBV5-1|TRBJ2-7
TGCGCCAGCAGCTACGAAGACAGGTATTCCTACGAGCAGTACTTC
CASSYEDRYSYEQYF
>.|TRBD2|TRBV5-1|TRBJ2-1
TGCGCCAGCAGCTGGGGACTAGCGGGAGGGTACAATGAGCAGTTCTTC
CASSWGLAGGYNEQFF
>.|TRBD1|TRBV27|TRBJ1-3
TGTGCCAGCAGTTCGAAACTCCCCGAGACAGGGGCCTCTGGAAACACCATATATTTT
CASSSKLPETGASGNTIYF
>.|.|TRBV27|TRBJ2-7
TGTGCCAGCAGGGCTTTATTCAGCGGGACATTCGGGTACGAGCAGTACTTC
CASRALFSGTFGYEQYF
>.|.|TRBV9|TRBJ2-1
TGTGCCAGCAGCCAGGCCGGGAGCTCCTACAATGAGCAGTTCTTC
CASSQAGSSYNEQFF
>.|.|TRBV5-8|TRBJ2-1
TGTGCCAGTGCCCACGGGGAGGACCGTCCCTACAATGAGCAGTTCTTC
CASAHGEDRPYNEQFF
>.|.|TRBV7-9|TRBJ1-3
TGTGCCAGCAGCCCCTTTCCTTCTGGAAACACCATATATTTT
CASSPFPSGNTIYF
>few|.|TRBV7-9|TRBJ1-2
TGTGCCAGCAGCTTAGCGCAAGGCGGCGGCTACACCTTC
CASSLAQGGGYTF
>.|.|TRBV6-1|TRBJ2-1
TGTGCCAGCATTCTGGAGAGAAGTAACAATGAGCAGTTCTTC
CASILERSNNEQFF
>.|.|TRBV7-6|TRBJ2-5
TGTGCCAGCAGCTTATTACAGACCCAGTACTTC
CASSLLQTQYF
>.|TRBD2|TRBV7-9|TRBJ2-1
TGTGCCAGCAGCCCCGTCGGACTAGCGGACCACAATGAGCAGTTCTTC
CASSPVGLADHNEQFF
>.|.|TRBV18|TRBJ2-3
TGTGCCAGCTCACCATACGGCGGGTCCACAGATACGCAGTATTTT
CASSPYGGSTDTQYF
>few|.|TRBV7-7|TRBJ2-2
TGTGCCAGCAGTATAGGGGCCTCGAACACCGGGGAGCTGTTTTTT
CASSIGASNTGELFF
>.|.|TRBV5-1|TRBJ1-1
TGCGCCAGCAGCTTGGGATTGGGGGACACTGAAGCTTTCTTT
CASSLGLGDTEAFF
>.|.|TRBV7-2|TRBJ1-1
TGTGCCAGCACCCTTATGGGGTTGAACACTGAAGCTTTCTTT
CASTLMGLNTEAFF
>.|.|TRBV9|TRBJ2-7
TGTGCCAGCAGCGCTGAGGGCTACGAGCAGTACTTC
CASSAEGYEQYF
>.|.|TRBV2|TRBJ2-5
TGTGCCAGCAGGAAAGGGCTGCAAGAGACCCAGTACTTC
CASRKGLQETQYF
>.|TRBD2|TRBV11-2|TRBJ2-7
TGTGCCAGCACCTTCCTCGGACTAGCGGGAGCCGAGCAGTACTTC
CASTFLGLAGAEQYF
>.|TRBD1|TRBV29-1|TRBJ1-1
TGCAGCGTTGAAGCGACAGGGAGAGCTTTCTTT
CSVEATGRAFF
>.|.|TRBV5-4|TRBJ2-7
TGTGCCAGCAGCGCGGTGACCATGGGCGAGCAGTACTTC
CASSAVTMGEQYF
>.|.|TRBV19|TRBJ2-2
TGTGCCAGTAGGACTAGGAGGGGCACCGGGGAGCTGTTTTTT
CASRTRRGTGELFF
>.|TRBD1|TRBV6-5|TRBJ1-1
TGTGCCAGCACCTGGACAGGGTCCACTGAAGCTTTCTTT
CASTWTGSTEAFF
>once|.|TRBV27|TRBJ1-4
TGTGCCAGCAGTAGCGCAGGGACGGCTCGTAATGAAAAACTGTTTTTT
CASSSAGTARNEKLFF
>.|.|TRBV28|TRBJ1-5
TGTGCCAGCAGTACGGGGGCGCATCAGCCCCAGCATTTT
CASSTGAHQPQHF
>.|TRBD2|TRBV9|TRBJ2-7
TGTGCCAGCAGCGTAGGCGAGACTAGCGGTGCGAAGTCCTACGAGCAGTACTTC
CASSVGETSGAKSYEQYF
>.|.|TRBV30|TRBJ2-2
TGTGCCTGGAGCGTGGGAGGATCGTACACCGGGGAGCTGTTTTTT
CAWSVGGSYTGELFF
>.|.|TRBV4-1|TRBJ1-4
TGCGCCAGCAGCCAAGATGGTGGGTTGAAACTGTTTTTT
CASSQDGGLKLFF
>.|.|TRBV9|TRBJ1-3
TGTGCCAGCAGCCCTACATTATTCTCTGGAAACACCATATATTTT
CASSPTLFSGNTIYF
>.|.|TRBV27|TRBJ1-1
TGTGCCAGCAGATTCCGCGGGAGGAACACTGAAGCTTTCTTT
CASRFRGRNTEAFF
>.|.|TRBV7-9|TRBJ1-2
TGTGCCAGCAGTTTTCTCGGGGGTGGCTACACCTTC
CASSFLGGGYTF
>.|TRBD2|TRBV23-1|TRBJ2-7
TGCGCCAGCAGTCAATCGACGTATGCGGGAGGTGCCTCCTACGAGCAGTACTTC
CASSQSTYAGGASYEQYF
>.|.|TRBV19|TRBJ2-1
TGTGCCAGTAGTATTAGCGGAAGGTACAATGAGCAGTTCTTC
CASSISGRYNEQFF
>.|.|TRBV11-3|TRBJ2-3
TGTGCCAGCAGCCCAGGGCCTCCAGATACGCAGTATTTT
CASSPGPPDTQYF
>.|TRBD1|TRBV7-7|TRBJ2-3
TGTGCTAGCAGCTTAGTCGGGACAGGGTTAGATACGCAGTATTTT
CASSLVGTGLDTQYF
>.|.|TRBV6-5|TRBJ2-1
TGTGCCAGCAGTTACGTCCCTCGTAGGCTGAATGAGCAGTTCTTC
CASSYVPRRLNEQFF
>.|.|TRBV19|TRBJ2-7
TGTGCCAGTACCTCGACAGCCTACGAGCAGTACTTC
CASTSTAYEQYF
>.|TRBD2|TRBV11-3|TRBJ2-1
TGTGCCAGCAGCTTAGAATCCACGGGAGGGCCCTACAATGAGCAGTTCTTC
CASSLESTGGPYNEQFF
>.|TRBD1|TRBV6-1|TRBJ2-7
TGTGCCAGCAGTGACGGGACAGGAATTTTTTACGAGCAGTACTTC
CASSDGTGIFYEQYF
>.|.|TRBV4-3|TRBJ1-1
TGCGCCAGCAGCCAAGGGGTTGGAGCTTTCTTT
CASSQGVGAFF
>.|.|TRBV6-1|TRBJ1-5
TGTGCCAGCATGGTACAGACCGCCGGTCAGCCCCAGCATTTT
CASMVQTAGQPQHF
>.|.|TRBV27|TRBJ2-5
TGTGCCAGCAGTTTGGCTCCCAACCAAGAGACCCAGTACTTC
CASSLAPNQETQYF
>.|.|TRBV5-6|TRBJ2-4
TGTGCCAGCAGCCTATTCCGGGACATAAAGAACATTCAGTACTTC
CASSLFRDIKNIQYF
>few|.|TRBV5-1|TRBJ1-1
TGCGCCAGCAGCTTGAACACTGAAGCTTTCTTT
CASSLNTEAFF
>.|.|TRBV6-6|TRBJ1-1
TGTGCCAGCAGTTATGACACTGAAGCTTTCTTT
CASSYDTEAFF
>few|.|TRBV6-1|TRBJ1-5
TGTGCCAGCAAGTTTGATAGCAATCAGCCCCAGCATTTT
CASKFDSNQPQHF
>.|.|TRBV27|TRBJ1-1
TGTGCCAGCAGTCTCTATCCCGACTTCGGACGGAACACTGAAGCTTTCTTT
CASSLYPDFGRNTEAFF
>.|TRBD2|TRBV19|TRBJ2-1
TGTGCCAGTAGTATAGATACGACTAGCGGGCGAGCAAGGTTCTTC
CASSIDTTSGRARFF
>.|TRBD1|TRBV5-1|TRBJ2-2
TGCGCCAGCAGCTTGGCTGGGACAGGGACAACCGGGGAGCTGTTTTTT
CASSLAGTGTTGELFF
>.|.|TRBV27|TRBJ2-3
TGTGCCAGCAGTTTATTTGGGGAATGGATCGAGACAGATACGCAGTATTTT
CASSLFGEWIETDTQYF
>.|.|TRBV14|TRBJ2-7
TGTGCCAGCAGCCACGGGAGAGGAAACGAGCAGTACTTC
CASSHGRGNEQYF
>.|.|TRBV7-2|TRBJ2-2
TGTGCCAGCAGCTTAATGGTATCTCAGAACACCGGGGAGCTGTTTTTT
CASSLMVSQNTGELFF
>.|TRBD2|TRBV5-1|TRBJ2-7
TGCGCCAGCAGCTTGGCGGGAGGGCCGGTGGACGAGCAGTACTTC
CASSLAGGPVDEQYF
>once|.|TRBV2|TRBJ2-2
TGTGCCAGCAGTGACAGACAAAGACTAACCGGGGAGCTGTTTTTT
CASSDRQRLTGELFF